This TCR beta chain was sequenced for a study of T cell repertoires in cytomegalovirus infection. Study information: Public TCR beta signature analysis indicated the presence of both CMV infection and matching HLA type. Study-wide results and caveats: Across the ex vivo response, the dominant clonotypes were HLA-C-restricted CMV-specific TCR beta clonotypes.

CDR1 KGHSH and CDR2 LQKENI come from the germline V gene. V was pared by 4 bases and J by 0 bases, with 13 bases between. The CDR3 has 16 residues. A word on this clonotype: Its antigen is undetermined.

TCRdb re-analysed the reads in MiXCR, keeping a single row per CDR3 protein. This sample has some 320,000 distinct CDR3 sequences, with 25% to 30% found just once. The receptor comes from a human donor in good health (CMV status not recorded). Some clones in this sample may be carry-over from other donors' samples. The sequenced sample was cultured PBMCs, obtained from culture after CMV antigen stimulation. This rearrangement joins TRBV18 to TRBJ1-5, with a weak D call TRBD1 (5 bases). DNA for the CDR3: TGTGCCAGCTCACTCGGCGACAGCTATAGCAATCAGCCCCAGCATTTT. Translating it yields CASSLGDSYSNQPQHF.